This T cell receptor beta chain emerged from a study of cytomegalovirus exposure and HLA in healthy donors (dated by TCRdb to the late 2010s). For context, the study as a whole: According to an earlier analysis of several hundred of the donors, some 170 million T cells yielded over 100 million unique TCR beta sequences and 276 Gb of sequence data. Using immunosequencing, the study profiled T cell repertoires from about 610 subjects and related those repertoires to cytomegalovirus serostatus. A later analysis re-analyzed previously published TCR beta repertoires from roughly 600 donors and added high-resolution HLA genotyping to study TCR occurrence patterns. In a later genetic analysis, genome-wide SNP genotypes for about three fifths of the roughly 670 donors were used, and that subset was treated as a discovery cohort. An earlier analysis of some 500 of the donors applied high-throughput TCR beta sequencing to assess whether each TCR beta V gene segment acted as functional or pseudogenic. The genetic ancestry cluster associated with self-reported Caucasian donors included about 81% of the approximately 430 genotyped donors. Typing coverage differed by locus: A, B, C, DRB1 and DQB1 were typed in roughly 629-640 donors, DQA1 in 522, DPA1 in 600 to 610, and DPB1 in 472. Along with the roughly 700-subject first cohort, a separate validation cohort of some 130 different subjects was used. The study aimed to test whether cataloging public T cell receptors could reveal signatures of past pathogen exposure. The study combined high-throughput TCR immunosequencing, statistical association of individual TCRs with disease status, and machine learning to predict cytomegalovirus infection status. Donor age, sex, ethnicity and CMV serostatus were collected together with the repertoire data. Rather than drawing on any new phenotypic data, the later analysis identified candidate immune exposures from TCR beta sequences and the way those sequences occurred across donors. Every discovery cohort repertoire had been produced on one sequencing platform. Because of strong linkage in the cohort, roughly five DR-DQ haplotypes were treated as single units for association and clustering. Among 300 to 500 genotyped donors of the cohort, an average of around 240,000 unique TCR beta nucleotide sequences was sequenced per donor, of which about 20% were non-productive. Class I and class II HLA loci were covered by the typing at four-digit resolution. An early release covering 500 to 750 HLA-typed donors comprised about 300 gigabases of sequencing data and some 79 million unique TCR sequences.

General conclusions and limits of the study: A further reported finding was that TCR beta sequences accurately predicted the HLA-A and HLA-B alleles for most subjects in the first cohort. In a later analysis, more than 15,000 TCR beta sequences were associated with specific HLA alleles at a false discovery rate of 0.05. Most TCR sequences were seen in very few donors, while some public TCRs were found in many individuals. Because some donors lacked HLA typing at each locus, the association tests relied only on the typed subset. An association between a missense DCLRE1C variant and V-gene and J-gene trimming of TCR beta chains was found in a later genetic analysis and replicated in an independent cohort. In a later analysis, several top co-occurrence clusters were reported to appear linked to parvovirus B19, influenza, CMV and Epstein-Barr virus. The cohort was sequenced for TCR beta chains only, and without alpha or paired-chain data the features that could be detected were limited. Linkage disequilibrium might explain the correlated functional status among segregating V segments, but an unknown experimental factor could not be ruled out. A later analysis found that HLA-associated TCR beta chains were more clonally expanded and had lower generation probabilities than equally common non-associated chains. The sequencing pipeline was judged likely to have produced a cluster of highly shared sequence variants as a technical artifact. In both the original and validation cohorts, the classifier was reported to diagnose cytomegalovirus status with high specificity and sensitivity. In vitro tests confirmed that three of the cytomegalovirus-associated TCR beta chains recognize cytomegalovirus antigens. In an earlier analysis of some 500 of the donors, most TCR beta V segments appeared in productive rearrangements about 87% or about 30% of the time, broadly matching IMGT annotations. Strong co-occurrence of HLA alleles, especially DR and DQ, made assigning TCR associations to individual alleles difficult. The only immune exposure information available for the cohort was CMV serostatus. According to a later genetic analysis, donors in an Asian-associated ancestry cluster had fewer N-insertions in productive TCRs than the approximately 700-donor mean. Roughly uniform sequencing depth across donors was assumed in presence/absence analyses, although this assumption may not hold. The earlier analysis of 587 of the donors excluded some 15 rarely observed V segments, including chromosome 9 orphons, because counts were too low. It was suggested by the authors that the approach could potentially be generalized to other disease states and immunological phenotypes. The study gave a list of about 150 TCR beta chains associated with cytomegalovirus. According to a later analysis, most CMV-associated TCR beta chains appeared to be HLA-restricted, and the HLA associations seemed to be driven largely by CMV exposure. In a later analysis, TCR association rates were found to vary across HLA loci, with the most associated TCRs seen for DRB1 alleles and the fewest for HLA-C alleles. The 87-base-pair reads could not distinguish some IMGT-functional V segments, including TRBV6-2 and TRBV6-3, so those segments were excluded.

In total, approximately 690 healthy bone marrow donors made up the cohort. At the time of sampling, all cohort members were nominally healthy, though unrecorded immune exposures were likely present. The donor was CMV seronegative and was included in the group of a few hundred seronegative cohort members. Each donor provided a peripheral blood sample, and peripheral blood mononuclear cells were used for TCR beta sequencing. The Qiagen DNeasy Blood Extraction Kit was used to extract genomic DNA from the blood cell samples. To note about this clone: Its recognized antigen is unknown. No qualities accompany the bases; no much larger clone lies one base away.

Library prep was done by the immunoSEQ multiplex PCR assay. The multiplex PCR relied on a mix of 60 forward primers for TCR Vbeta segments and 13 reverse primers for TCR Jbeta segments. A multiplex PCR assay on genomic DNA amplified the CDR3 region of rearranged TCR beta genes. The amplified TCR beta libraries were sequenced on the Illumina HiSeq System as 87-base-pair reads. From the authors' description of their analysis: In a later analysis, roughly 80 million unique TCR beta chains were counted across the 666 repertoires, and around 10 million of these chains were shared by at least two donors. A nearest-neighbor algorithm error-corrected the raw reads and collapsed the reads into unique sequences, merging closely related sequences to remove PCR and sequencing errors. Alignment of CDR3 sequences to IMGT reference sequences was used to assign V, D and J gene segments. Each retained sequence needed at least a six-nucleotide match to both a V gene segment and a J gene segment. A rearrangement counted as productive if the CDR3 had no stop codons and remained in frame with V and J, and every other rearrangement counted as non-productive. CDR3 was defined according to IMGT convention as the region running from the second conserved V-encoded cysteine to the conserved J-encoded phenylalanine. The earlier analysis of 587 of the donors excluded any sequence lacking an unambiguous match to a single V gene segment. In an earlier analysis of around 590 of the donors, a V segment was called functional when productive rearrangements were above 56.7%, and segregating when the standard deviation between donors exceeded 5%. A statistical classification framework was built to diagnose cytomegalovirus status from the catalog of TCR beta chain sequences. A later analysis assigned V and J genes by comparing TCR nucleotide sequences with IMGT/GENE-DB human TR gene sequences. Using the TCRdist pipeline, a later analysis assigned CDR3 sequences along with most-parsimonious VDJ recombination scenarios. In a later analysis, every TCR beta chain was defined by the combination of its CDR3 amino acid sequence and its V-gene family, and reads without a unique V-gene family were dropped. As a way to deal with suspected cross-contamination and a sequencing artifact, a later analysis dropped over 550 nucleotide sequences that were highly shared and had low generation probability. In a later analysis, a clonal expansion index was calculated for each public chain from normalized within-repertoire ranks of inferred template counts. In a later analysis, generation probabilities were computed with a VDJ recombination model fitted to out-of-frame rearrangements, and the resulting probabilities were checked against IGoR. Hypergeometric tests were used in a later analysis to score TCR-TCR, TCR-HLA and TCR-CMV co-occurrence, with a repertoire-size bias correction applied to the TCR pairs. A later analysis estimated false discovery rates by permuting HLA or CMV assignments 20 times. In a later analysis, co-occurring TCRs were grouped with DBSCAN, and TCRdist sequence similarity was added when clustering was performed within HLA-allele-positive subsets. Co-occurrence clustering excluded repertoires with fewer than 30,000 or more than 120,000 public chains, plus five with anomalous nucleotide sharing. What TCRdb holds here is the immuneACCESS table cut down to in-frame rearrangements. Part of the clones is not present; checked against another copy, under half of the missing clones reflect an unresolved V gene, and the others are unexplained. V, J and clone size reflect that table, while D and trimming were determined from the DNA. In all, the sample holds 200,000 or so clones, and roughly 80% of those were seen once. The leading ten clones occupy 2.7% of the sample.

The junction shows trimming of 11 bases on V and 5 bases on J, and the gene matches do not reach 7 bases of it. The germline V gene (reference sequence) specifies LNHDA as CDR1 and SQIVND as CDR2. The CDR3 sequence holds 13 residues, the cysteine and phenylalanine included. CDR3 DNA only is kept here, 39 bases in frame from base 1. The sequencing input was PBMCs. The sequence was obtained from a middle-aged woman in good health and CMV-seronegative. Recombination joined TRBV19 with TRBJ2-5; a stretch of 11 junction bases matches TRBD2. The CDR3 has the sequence CASRLAGTETQYF. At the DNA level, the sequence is TGTGCCTCCCGACTAGCGGGAACGGAGACCCAGTACTTC. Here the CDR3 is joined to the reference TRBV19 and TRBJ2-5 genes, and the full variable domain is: DGGITQSPKYLFRKEGQNVTLSCEQNLNHDAMYWYRQDPGQGLRLIYYSQIVNDFQKGDIAEGYSVSREKKESFPLTVTSAQKNPTAFYLCASRLAGTETQYFGPGTRLLVL.